These 25 T cell receptor beta chains were sequenced from one sample in a study of blood T cell repertoires in COVID-19. Sequencing used immunoSEQ multiplex PCR; TCRdb keeps in-frame clones, though not all of them. The sample has some 56,000 clones, around nine tenths seen once. The sequencing input was peripheral blood. The receptors come from a woman aged 60-75 years with COVID-19, enrolled during active disease.

This chain links TRBV7-3 with TRBJ2-1; 7 bases align to TRBD1. CDR1 SGHTA and CDR2 FQGTGA come from the germline V gene. The CDR3 is made up of 15 amino acids. The V and J ends lost 4 bases and 7 bases, in that order; junction bases with no gene match: 10. CDR3 coding DNA: TGTGCCAGCAGCTCTCAGACAGGGCGAATGAATGAGCAGTTCTTC. It specifies CASSSQTGRMNEQFF.

The V call is TRBV29-1, the J call TRBJ1-1; the D gene is possibly TRBD1 (5 bases). The germline gives CDR1 SQVTM, CDR2 ANQGSEA. V dropped 3 bases and J dropped 5 bases, with 13 bases sitting between them. The CDR3 totals 13 residues. CDR3 coding DNA: TGCAGCGTTGAGCCGGGACGGGGGACTGAAGCTTTCTTT. Protein sequence: CSVEPGRGTEAFF. The variable domain in full, completed from reference TRBV29-1 and TRBJ1-1, reads SAVISQKPSRDICQRGTSLTIQCQVDSQVTMMFWYRQQPGQSLTLIATANQGSEATYESGFVIDKFPISRPNLTFSTLTVSNMSPEDSSIYLCSVEPGRGTEAFFGQGTRLTVV.

The V gene is TRBV10-3, the J gene TRBJ1-2, with 7 bases identical to TRBD1. The J segment lost 3 bases and the V segment lost 10 bases, leaving 8 bases of the junction unmatched. The germline gives CDR1 ENHRY, CDR2 SYGVKD. The CDR3 runs to 13 residues. CDR3 sequence: CATTDRADYGYTF. In DNA, the CDR3 is TGTGCCACGACCGACAGGGCGGACTATGGCTACACCTTC.

This clone was seen only once. The chain recombines TRBV9 with TRBJ2-3, with 7 bases matching TRBD2. Germline CDR1 and CDR2: SGDLS and YYNGEE. The CDR3 runs to 14 residues. Trimming at V came to 3 bases and at J to 3 bases, leaving 4 bases not matched to a gene. CDR3 nucleotides: TGTGCCAGCAGCGCGAACGGGGGGACAGATACGCAGTATTTT. Protein product: CASSANGGTDTQYF.

The table lists this clone with a few counts. The chain uses TRBV19 and TRBJ2-3; tentatively, D is TRBD1 (6 bases). The V gene's germline CDR1 is LNHDA and CDR2 SQIVND (reference sequence). The CDR3 has 16 amino acids. Trimming pared 9 bases from V and 7 bases from J, leaving 26 bases between. The CDR3 region is CASSPEGHRIGNTQYF. In DNA, the CDR3 is TGTGCCAGCTCTCCTGAGGGACACCGGATAGGGAATACGCAGTATTTT.

A few counts support this clone. The J gene is TRBJ1-6, the V gene TRBV7-9; the D gene is possibly TRBD1 (5 bases). Trimming shortened V by 1 base and J by 10 bases, and 17 bases separated the two germline ends. The CDR3 covers 16 residues. Germline values: CDR1 SEHNR, CDR2 FQNEAQ (reference sequence). The CDR3 spells CASSLGGSGFVSPLHF. CDR3 DNA sequence: TGTGCCAGCAGCTTAGGTGGATCAGGGTTCGTCTCACCCCTCCACTTT.

The chain couples TRBV27 to TRBJ2-5, with D possibly TRBD2 on 5 matching bases. From germline, CDR1 is MNHEY and CDR2 SMNVEV (reference sequence). The length of the CDR3 is 14 residues. The germline V and J ends were trimmed by 6 bases and 5 bases, with 16 bases remaining between them. For the CDR3, the DNA is TGTGCCAGCAGGACCGGGCCCCAGCGGGAGACCCAGTACTTC. Its translation: CASRTGPQRETQYF.

This chain uses TRBV11-2 with TRBJ1-2; perhaps TRBD1 as D (5 bases). The CDR3 runs to 15 residues. Trimming stripped 4 bases from V and 5 bases from J, with 17 bases between. Germline CDR1 reads SGHAT; CDR2 reads FQNNGV. The CDR3 spells CASSSEIQGLYGYTF. The CDR3 DNA is TGTGCCAGCAGCTCCGAGATTCAGGGATTATATGGCTACACCTTC.

This clone was seen only a few times. The chain carries TRBV29-1 and TRBJ1-1; D is possibly TRBD1 (5 bases). Germline V gene lookup returns CDR1 SQVTM and CDR2 ANQGSEA. This CDR3 comprises 16 residues. V shed 5 bases and J shed 3 bases, with 22 bases lying between them. The CDR3 sequence is CSVPQLGRRADTEAFF. The CDR3 DNA sequence: TGCAGCGTTCCTCAGCTGGGGCGCAGGGCCGACACTGAAGCTTTCTTT.

The CDR3 DNA is TGCAGTGCTAGTCATTCCCTAGCGGGAGTCCAGGCCGACGAGCAGTACTTC. Residues: CSASHSLAGVQADEQYF. The chain links TRBV20-1 to TRBJ2-7; 10 nucleotides line up with TRBD2. Trimming cost V 3 bases and J 5 bases; bases outside gene matches: 16. The CDR3 length is 17 residues. Germline loops: CDR1 DFQATT, CDR2 SNEGSKA (reference sequence).

This sequence joins TRBV28 and TRBJ2-7, with TRBD2 matching 9 bases. The V segment lost 10 bases and the J segment 2 bases; nucleotides outside the gene matches: 12. Germline V gene data show CDR1 as MDHEN and CDR2 as SYDVKM. The CDR3 is 15 amino acids. CDR3 DNA: TGTGCCACCACCTACGTAGCGGGGGTTCCCTACGAGCAGTACTTC. Protein sequence: CATTYVAGVPYEQYF.

The chain recombines TRBV5-6 with TRBJ2-1; 7 nucleotides align to TRBD2. V lost 1 base to trimming and J lost 3 bases; unmatched junction nucleotides: 1. CDR1 and CDR2 (germline): SGHDT, YYEEEE. CDR3 length: 14 amino acids. DNA for the CDR3: TGTGCCAGCAGCTTGCTAGCGGACTACAATGAGCAGTTCTTC. Residues: CASSLLADYNEQFF.

The V and J genes are TRBV3-1 (or the pseudogene TRBV3-2) and TRBJ2-1, with TRBD2 matching 8 bases. This CDR3 has 14 residues. CDR1 LGHDT and CDR2 YNNKEL come from the germline V gene (reference sequence). V shed 4 bases, J shed 8 bases, and the junction held 7 bases outside the gene matches. The CDR3 DNA reads as TGTGCCAGCAGCCTACGGACTAGCTTCTATGAGCAGTTCTTC. It encodes CASSLRTSFYEQFF.

The gene calls are TRBV7-8 and TRBJ2-7, with D possibly matching TRBD2 (6 bases). Germline V CDR1 and CDR2: SGHVS, FQNEAQ. Trimming pared 5 bases from V and 12 bases from J, leaving 26 bases between. The CDR3 runs 15 residues. The DNA for the CDR3 is TGTGCCAGCAGCCCCGGGACGGACCAGACCGCGGGAATGTACTTC. Translation: CASSPGTDQTAGMYF.

This chain uses TRBV10-2 with TRBJ2-7; D gene uncertain. Looked up from germline, CDR1 is WSHSY and CDR2 is SAAADI. The CDR3 loop spans 13 amino acids. Between the trimmed V and J ends, which lost 6 bases and 0 bases, there was a span of 9 bases. CDR3 DNA: TGCGCCAGCAGCACAACAAACTCCTACGAGCAGTACTTC. This codes for CASSTTNSYEQYF.

This clone was seen a handful of times. The rearrangement uses TRBV6-4 and TRBJ1-5; 10 bases are shared with TRBD1. The CDR3 has 13 residues. J was trimmed by 6 bases and V by 6 bases; bases with no gene match: 2. The germline V gene encodes CDR1 MRHNA and CDR2 SNTAGT. The CDR3 protein is CASSRTGGQPQHF. In nucleotides, the CDR3 is TGTGCCAGCAGCCGGACAGGGGGTCAGCCCCAGCATTTT.

The chain couples TRBV4-1 to TRBJ1-2; D might be TRBD1 (5 bases). CDR3 length: 18 amino acids. V gave up 1 base and J gave up 0 bases, with 18 bases separating them. The germline gives CDR1 MGHRA, CDR2 YSYEKL. DNA for the CDR3: TGCGCCAGCAGCCAAGGCAGAGGTTCAGGGCCAACTAACTATGGCTACACCTTC. This gives the protein CASSQGRGSGPTNYGYTF.

The CDR3 nucleotides read TGTGCCAGCAGCGTAGTCCCACCGGGTAACACTGAAGCTTTCTTT. Protein sequence: CASSVVPPGNTEAFF. The rearrangement uses TRBV9 and TRBJ1-1; D gene ambiguous. Trimming took 0 bases from V and 2 from J, leaving 11 bases between them. CDR1 and CDR2 from the germline V gene are SGDLS and YYNGEE. CDR3 length equals 15 residues.

The CDR3 protein is CATSVRGRLGYGYTF. CDR3 sequence (DNA): TGTGCCACCAGTGTTCGGGGGAGACTCGGCTATGGCTACACCTTC. J is TRBJ1-2 and V is TRBV24-1; D possibly corresponds to TRBD1 (5 bases). Germline CDR1 and CDR2: KGHDR and SFDVKD. The CDR3 length is 15 residues. The ends were cut back, 5 bases at V and 4 bases at J, with 16 bases in the middle.

In this sample, this clone turned up a few times. The chain uses TRBV6-1 and TRBJ1-1, with D possibly TRBD1 on 6 matching bases. The CDR3 has 14 residues. CDR1 is MNHNS and CDR2 is SASEGT in the germline V gene. V shed 0 bases and J shed 5 bases, with 10 bases lying between them. This chain's CDR3 is CASSEAWQGTEAFF. The DNA of the CDR3 is TGTGCCAGCAGTGAAGCGTGGCAGGGGACTGAAGCTTTCTTT.

This chain links TRBV20-1 with TRBJ2-6, with D possibly matching TRBD1 (5 bases). This CDR3 region has 16 residues. Trimming pared 3 bases from V and 4 bases from J, leaving 16 bases between. The germline gives CDR1 DFQATT, CDR2 SNEGSKA (reference sequence). CDR3 in amino acids: CSASLQEQRGANVLTF. The DNA for the CDR3 is TGCAGTGCTAGTTTACAGGAACAGCGAGGGGCCAACGTCCTGACTTTC.

V gene TRBV27 combines with J gene TRBJ2-7, with TRBD1 matching over 12 bases. The V gene end was trimmed by 5 bases and the J gene end by 5 bases; junction bases not matched to a gene: 7. The germline gives CDR1 MNHEY, CDR2 SMNVEV (reference sequence). CDR3 length equals 15 residues. The CDR3 DNA is TGTGCCAGCAGTAGACCGGGACAGGGGGCTCACGAGCAGTACTTC. Protein product: CASSRPGQGAHEQYF.

This clone was observed a single time. This rearrangement joins TRBV5-1 to TRBJ2-2; weak D call: TRBD2 (5 bases). V was trimmed by 4 bases and J by 2 bases, leaving 9 bases between them. The germline gives CDR1 SGHRS, CDR2 YFSETQ. CDR3 size: 14 residues. The CDR3, as DNA: TGCGCCAGCAGCCTTGGACTTAACACCGGGGAGCTGTTTTTT. Protein sequence: CASSLGLNTGELFF. The entire variable domain, with the rest obtained from reference TRBV5-1 and TRBJ2-2, is as follows: KAGVTQTPRYLIKTRGQQVTLSCSPISGHRSVSWYQQTPGQGLQFLFEYFSETQRNKGNFPGRFSGRQFSNSRSEMNVSTLELGDSALYLCASSLGLNTGELFFGEGSRLTVL.

This chain links TRBV21-1 with TRBJ1-1. TRBV21-1 is a pseudogene. CDR3 size: 18 residues. In DNA form, the CDR3 reads TGTGCCAGCAGCAAAGATGGCGGAAAGAGGCCCCTAAGCACTGAAGCTTTCTTT. Protein sequence: CASSKDGGKRPLSTEAFF.

A note on this clone: The junction differs from germline at one of its ends, possibly a read error. The rearrangement links TRBV3-1 (or the pseudogene TRBV3-2) to TRBJ1-1, with 10 bases aligning to TRBD1. CDR3 length equals 12 residues. CDR1 and CDR2 from the germline V gene are LGHDT and YNNKEL (reference sequence). CDR3 amino acids: CASSLGGTGVVF. CDR3 DNA sequence: TGTGCCAGCAGCCTTGGAGGGACAGGGGTTGTCTTT.